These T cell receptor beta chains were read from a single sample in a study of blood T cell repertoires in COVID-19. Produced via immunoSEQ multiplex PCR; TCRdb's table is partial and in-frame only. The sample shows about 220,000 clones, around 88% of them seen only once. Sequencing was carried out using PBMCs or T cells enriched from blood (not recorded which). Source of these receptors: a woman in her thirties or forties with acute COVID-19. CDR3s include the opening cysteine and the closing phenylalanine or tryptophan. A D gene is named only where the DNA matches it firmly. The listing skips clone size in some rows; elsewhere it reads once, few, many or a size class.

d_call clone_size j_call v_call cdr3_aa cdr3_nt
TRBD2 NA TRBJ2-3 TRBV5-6 CASSLSASGPPVDTQYF TGTGCCAGCAGCTTGTCGGCTAGCGGGCCCCCCGTAGATACGCAGTATTTT
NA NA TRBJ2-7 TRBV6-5 CASRESYEQYF TGTGCCAGCAGGGAGTCCTACGAGCAGTACTTC
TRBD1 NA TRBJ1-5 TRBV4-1 CASSQKGRGLDQPQHF TGCGCCAGCAGCCAAAAGGGCAGGGGGCTTGATCAGCCCCAGCATTTT
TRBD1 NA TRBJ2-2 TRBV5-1 CASSLGQTGGAPGELFF TGCGCCAGCAGCTTGGGGCAAACAGGGGGCGCCCCCGGGGAGCTGTTTTTT
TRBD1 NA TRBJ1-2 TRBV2 CASSPQGRGYGYTF TGTGCCAGCAGCCCACAGGGGCGGGGCTATGGCTACACCTTC
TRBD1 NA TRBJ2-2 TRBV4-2 CASSQETDRGTGELFF TGTGCCAGCAGCCAAGAAACGGACAGGGGCACCGGGGAGCTGTTTTTT
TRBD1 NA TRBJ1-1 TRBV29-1 CSVEQGGTEAFF TGCAGCGTTGAACAGGGGGGCACTGAAGCTTTCTTT
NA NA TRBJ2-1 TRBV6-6 CASSPLAPGLLTNEQFF TGTGCCAGCAGTCCCCTCGCCCCGGGACTGCTAACCAATGAGCAGTTCTTC
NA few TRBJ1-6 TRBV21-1 CASRAGGSKSPLHF TGTGCCAGCCGGGCGGGGGGATCAAAATCACCCCTCCACTTT
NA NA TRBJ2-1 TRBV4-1 CASSQDRTYNEQFF TGCGCCAGCAGCCAAGACAGGACCTACAATGAGCAGTTCTTC
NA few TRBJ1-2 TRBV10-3 CAISGRAGSYGYTF TGTGCCATCAGTGGCAGGGCAGGAAGCTATGGCTACACCTTC
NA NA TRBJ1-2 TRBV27 CASRSSPANYGYTF TGTGCCAGCAGATCCTCCCCAGCTAACTATGGCTACACCTTC
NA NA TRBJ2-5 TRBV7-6 CASSFGSRGTQYF TGTGCCAGCAGCTTCGGGTCGCGGGGGACCCAGTACTTC
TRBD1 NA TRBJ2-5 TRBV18 CASSQRTGSQETQYF TGTGCCAGCTCTCAAAGGACAGGTTCACAAGAGACCCAGTACTTC
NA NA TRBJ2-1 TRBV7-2 CASSLSGTSYNEQFF TGTGCCAGCAGCTTAAGCGGTACCTCCTACAATGAGCAGTTCTTC
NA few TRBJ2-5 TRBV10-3 CAISVDRSRATQYF TGTGCCATCAGTGTCGACAGGTCGAGAGCGACCCAGTACTTC
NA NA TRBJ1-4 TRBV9 CASSVDGSEKLFF TGTGCCAGCAGCGTAGATGGGAGCGAAAAACTGTTTTTT
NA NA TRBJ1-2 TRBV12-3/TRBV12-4 CAASIGGYGYTF TGTGCCGCCTCTATAGGGGGTTATGGCTACACCTTC
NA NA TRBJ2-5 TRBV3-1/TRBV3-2 CASSQAAAGRETQYF TGTGCCAGCAGCCAAGCGGCGGCGGGCAGGGAGACCCAGTACTTC
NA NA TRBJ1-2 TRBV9 CASTPTQGSTNYGYTF TGTGCCAGCACCCCGACCCAAGGGAGCACTAACTATGGCTACACCTTC
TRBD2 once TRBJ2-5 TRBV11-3 CASSLVSASGKETQYF TGTGCCAGCAGCTTAGTATCGGCTAGCGGCAAAGAGACCCAGTACTTC
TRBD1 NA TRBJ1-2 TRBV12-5 CASGANSGQSPYGYTF TGTGCTAGTGGTGCGAACTCGGGACAGTCACCCTATGGCTACACCTTC
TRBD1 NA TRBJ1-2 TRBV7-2 CASSQEGTGRGIGYGYTF TGTGCCAGCAGCCAAGAGGGGACAGGAAGGGGTATTGGGTATGGCTACACCTTC
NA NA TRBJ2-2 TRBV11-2 CASSLGGRGSLFF TGTGCCAGCAGCTTAGGGGGGCGCGGGAGTCTGTTTTTT
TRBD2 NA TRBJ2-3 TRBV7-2 CASSLAPTSGTDTQYF TGTGCCAGCAGCTTAGCCCCAACTAGCGGAACAGATACGCAGTATTTT
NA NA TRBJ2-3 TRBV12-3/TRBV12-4 CASSLAEGDTQYF TGTGCCAGCAGTTTAGCGGAGGGAGATACGCAGTATTTT
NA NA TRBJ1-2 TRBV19 CASHPEGLGSYGYTF TGTGCCAGCCATCCGGAGGGCTTGGGAAGCTATGGCTACACCTTC
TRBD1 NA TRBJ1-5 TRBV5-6 CASSLLRGRNQPQHF TGTGCCAGCAGCTTATTGAGGGGGCGGAATCAGCCCCAGCATTTT
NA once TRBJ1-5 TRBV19 CASSTNRVGQPQHF TGTGCCAGTAGTACAAACAGGGTAGGACAGCCCCAGCATTTT
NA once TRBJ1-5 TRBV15 CATSRIRDTSNQPQHF TGTGCCACCAGCAGGATCCGGGATACCAGCAATCAGCCCCAGCATTTT
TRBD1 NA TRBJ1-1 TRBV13 CASSLGQGRRNTEAFF TGTGCCAGCAGCTTAGGACAGGGGAGACGGAACACTGAAGCTTTCTTT
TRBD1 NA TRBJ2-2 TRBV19 CASRRRTGANTGELFF TGTGCCAGTAGGCGGCGGACAGGGGCGAACACCGGGGAGCTGTTTTTT